The next 8 T cell receptor beta chains were all read from a single sample in a study of a mutant IDH1 vaccine in newly diagnosed glioma. The sample's time point: week 47, end of study. All doses held 300 ug of mutant IDH1 20-mer peptide, with topical imiquimod. Which antigens these TCRs recognize remains unknown. This table comes from immunoSEQ multiplex PCR, and its TCRdb copy is limited to in-frame clones, with some not included. The sample carries about 59,000 clones, roughly four fifths recorded once. The sequenced sample was PBMCs, obtained from a glioma patient whose treatment included an IDH1 peptide vaccine. The receptors derive from a man aged 25-45 years with glioma.

V is TRBV19 and J is TRBJ1-4; possible D gene TRBD1, 5 bases. The germline V gene has CDR1 LNHDA and CDR2 SQIVND (reference sequence). With 6 bases removed from V and 3 bases from J, the gap between germline ends came to 14 bases. This CDR3 region has 15 residues. The CDR3 loop reads CASRESDSSNEKLFF. DNA for the CDR3: TGTGCCAGTAGGGAGTCCGACAGTTCTAATGAAAAACTGTTTTTT.

The chain links TRBV19 to TRBJ1-5; no definite D call. The CDR3 length is 12 residues. Trimming shortened V by 3 bases and J by 8 bases, and 8 bases separated the two germline ends. Germline V lookup: CDR1 LNHDA, CDR2 SQIVND (reference sequence). CDR3 protein: CASSMEPEPQHF. The CDR3 nucleotides are TGTGCCAGTAGTATGGAGCCGGAGCCCCAGCATTTT.

The chain combines TRBV18 with TRBJ1-6, with D maybe TRBD1 (5 bases). The CDR3 contains 16 residues. Germline-derived CDR1 and CDR2 are KGHSH and LQKENI. The V end lost 2 bases, the J end lost 8 bases, and 16 bases lay between the germline ends. CDR3 sequence (DNA): TGTGCCAGCTCACCAATCGGGGCTCGTCGAGATTCACCCCTCCACTTT. It yields the protein CASSPIGARRDSPLHF. The full variable domain, with the rest looked up from reference TRBV18 and TRBJ1-6, is NAGVMQNPRHLVRRRGQEARLRCSPMKGHSHVYWYRQLPEEGLKFMVYLQKENIIDESGMPKERFSAEFPKEGPSILRIQQVVRGDSAAYFCASSPIGARRDSPLHFGNGTRLTVT.

Here the CDR3 reads CATSRAGTTGNGYTF. The CDR3 coding sequence is TGTGCCACCAGCAGAGCGGGGACAACGGGTAATGGCTACACCTTC. The chain has TRBV15 and TRBJ1-2; D possibly corresponds to TRBD1 (6 bases). Trimming took 1 base from V and 6 from J, leaving 15 bases between them. Per germline, CDR1 LNHNV and CDR2 YYDKDF (reference sequence). This CDR3 spans 15 amino acids.

The gene calls are TRBV5-4 and TRBJ2-1; TRBD2 agrees at 11 bases. The CDR3 length is 16 residues. V lost 4 bases to trimming and J lost 9 bases; unmatched junction nucleotides: 12. Per the germline V gene, CDR1 is SGHNT and CDR2 is YYREEE (reference sequence). CDR3 bases: TGTGCCAGCAGCCAACTAGCGGGGGATACTAGAATTGAGCAGTTCTTC. It codes for CASSQLAGDTRIEQFF. Filled out from reference TRBV5-4 and TRBJ2-1, the complete variable domain reads ETGVTQSPTHLIKTRGQQVTLRCSSQSGHNTVSWYQQALGQGPQFIFQYYREEENGRGNFPPRFSGLQFPNYSSELNVNALELDDSALYLCASSQLAGDTRIEQFFGPGTRLTVL.

The chain carries TRBV7-9 and TRBJ1-1; D is ambiguous. Germline lookup yields CDR1 SEHNR and CDR2 FQNEAQ (reference sequence). Trimming cost V 7 bases and J 4 bases, with 13 bases left between them. This CDR3 has 13 residues. This CDR3 is CASTPSSTTEAFF. CDR3 bases: TGTGCCAGCACCCCATCGAGCACCACTGAAGCTTTCTTT.

The V and J genes are TRBV6-4 and TRBJ1-1; no firm D call. The CDR3 totals 13 residues. The germline CDR1 and CDR2 sequences are MRHNA and SNTAGT. The germline V and J ends were trimmed by 6 bases and 5 bases, with 13 bases remaining between them. The CDR3 here is CASRRTSTTEAFF. The CDR3 nucleotides are TGTGCCAGCAGGCGGACTAGCACGACTGAAGCTTTCTTT.

V gene TRBV10-1 combines with J gene TRBJ1-1, with a weak D call TRBD1 (5 bases). The CDR3 contains 13 residues. V lost 8 bases and J lost 6, with 16 bases in between. Germline V gene data show CDR1 as WNHNN and CDR2 as SYGVQD (reference sequence). The CDR3 DNA reads as TGCGCCAGCCCCCGGGCAGGGAAGTCTGAAGCTTTCTTT. Its protein is CASPRAGKSEAFF.